This TCR beta chain was retrieved from a study of T cells in Graves' hyperthyroidism and ophthalmopathy. In germline, CDR1 is SGDLS, CDR2 YYNGEE. The CDR3 is made up of 15 amino acids. The source material, RNA transcripts, was used to amplify TCR beta CDR3 regions. First-round RT-PCR with HTBI primers amplified the TCR CDR3 region. A single record per CDR3 protein comes from TCRdb applying MiXCR to the multiplex PCR reads. The sample holds hundreds of thousands of distinct CDR3 sequences, roughly 45% seen once. Concerning this clonotype: Its ends do not fully match the called genes, so a read error is possible.

This chain links TRBV9 with TRBJ1-5; D unresolved. The sequenced sample was peripheral blood or thyroid tissue (not recorded which). The clonotype comes from an adult man with Graves' disease, either hyperthyroidism or ophthalmopathy (not recorded which). CDR3 region: CASSVTGGYGQPRHF. The CDR3 nucleotides are TGTGCCAGCAGCGTAACGGGAGGGTACGGTCAGCCCCGGCATTTT.